The subject of this entry is one T cell receptor (beta chain). An end of the junction does not agree with germline; a read error may underlie this. Germline V gives CDR1 WSHSY, CDR2 SAAADI. The length of the CDR3 is 14 residues. TCRdb re-called the PCR reads with MiXCR, one entry per CDR3 protein. The sample records some 23,000 distinct CDR3 sequences, roughly 50% being singletons. The data originate from a study of CD4 and CD8 cells across lung adenocarcinoma regions. The origin of this receptor is a male donor with lung adenocarcinoma. The CD4 and CD8 labels of this study may be unreliable. The chain recombines TRBV10-2 with TRBJ2-3, with D possibly called TRBD1 or TRBD2 (6 bases each). Sequencing was carried out using CD8+ T cells from the center of a lung tumor. The CDR3 nucleotides read TGCGCCAGCAGGGAGAGGGGGGCCAAAGATACTCAGTATTTT. It is translated as CASRERGAKDTQYF.